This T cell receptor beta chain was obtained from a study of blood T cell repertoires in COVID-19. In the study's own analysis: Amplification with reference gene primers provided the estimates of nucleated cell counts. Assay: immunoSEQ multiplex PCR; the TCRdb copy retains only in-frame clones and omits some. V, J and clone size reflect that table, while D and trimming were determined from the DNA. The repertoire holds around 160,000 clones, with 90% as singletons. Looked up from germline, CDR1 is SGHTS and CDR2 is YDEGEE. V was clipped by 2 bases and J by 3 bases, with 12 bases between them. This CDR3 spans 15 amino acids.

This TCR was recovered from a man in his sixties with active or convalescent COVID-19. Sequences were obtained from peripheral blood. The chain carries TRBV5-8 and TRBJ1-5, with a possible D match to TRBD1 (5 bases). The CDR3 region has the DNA TGTGCCAGCAGCTTAGGGGCCAGGCTCAATCAGCCCCAGCATTTT. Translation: CASSLGARLNQPQHF.